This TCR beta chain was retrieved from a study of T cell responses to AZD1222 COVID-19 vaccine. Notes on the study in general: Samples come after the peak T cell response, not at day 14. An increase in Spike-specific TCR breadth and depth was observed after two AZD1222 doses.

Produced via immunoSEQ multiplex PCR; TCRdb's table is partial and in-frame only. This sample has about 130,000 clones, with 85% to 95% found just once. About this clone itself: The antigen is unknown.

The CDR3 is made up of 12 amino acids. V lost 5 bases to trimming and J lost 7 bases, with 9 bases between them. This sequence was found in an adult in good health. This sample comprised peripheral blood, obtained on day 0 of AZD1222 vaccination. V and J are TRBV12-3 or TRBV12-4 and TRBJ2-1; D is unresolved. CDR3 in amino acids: CASSPLGNEQFF. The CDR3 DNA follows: TGTGCCAGCAGTCCCCTCGGGAATGAGCAGTTCTTC.